Following are 28 T cell receptor beta chains from one sample sequenced in a study of read filtering for tumor transcriptome and immune sequencing. This library used approximately 370 ng RNA and molecular barcoded adaptors spanning alpha/delta and beta/gamma chains. A single record per CDR3 protein comes from TCRdb applying MiXCR to the reads. This sample has 15,000 to 20,000 distinct CDR3 sequences, with approximately 20% found just once. Input material: a population of CD138-negative cells sorted from bone marrow. Every receptor here comes from a donor aged 40 or older with multiple myeloma.

This chain connects TRBV10-1 to TRBJ2-1; the match to TRBD1 covers 9 bases. CDR1 and CDR2 (germline): WNHNN, SYGVQD (reference sequence). The trim removed 4 bases at V and 5 bases at J, leaving 3 bases unmatched. The CDR3 extends over 14 amino acids. CDR3 in DNA: TGCGCCAGCAGTGCGGGGACAGGGAACAATGAGCAGTTCTTC. Translation gives CASSAGTGNNEQFF.

CDR3 protein: CASSPGPVAPGGEQFF. CDR3 in DNA: TGTGCCAGCAGTCCGGGACCCGTCGCCCCTGGTGGTGAGCAGTTCTTC. The chain recombines TRBV2 with TRBJ2-1; D may be TRBD1 or TRBD2 (5 bases each). The CDR3 length is 16 residues. The V gene's germline CDR1 is SNHLY and CDR2 FYNNEI. Trimming took off 5 bases at V and 9 bases at J, with 23 bases between the two ends.

This clonotype was seen ten or more times. This chain connects TRBV24-1 to TRBJ2-6; tentatively, D is TRBD1 or TRBD2 (5 bases each). This CDR3 has 18 residues. Germline V gene data show CDR1 as KGHDR and CDR2 as SFDVKD. The V and J ends lost 6 bases and 0 bases respectively, with 17 bases between them. The CDR3 bases are TGTGCCACCAGTCCGGCCCCTGGGGGTTCCTCTGGGGCCAACGTCCTGACTTTC. Amino acids: CATSPAPGGSSGANVLTF.

This clonotype was detected ten times or more. The CDR3 DNA reads TGTGCCAGCTCTCCCTCGTCGGGACACCAAGAGACCCAGTACTTC. It encodes CASSPSSGHQETQYF. The chain is built from TRBV27 and TRBJ2-5; D possibly uses TRBD1 or TRBD2 (5 bases each). From germline, CDR1 is MNHEY and CDR2 SMNVEV (reference sequence). This CDR3 is built from 15 residues. V lost 8 bases to trimming and J lost 0 bases, with 16 bases between them.

This chain uses TRBV29-1 with TRBJ1-1; TRBD1 matches 9 bases. Trimming cost V 4 bases and J 4 bases; bases outside gene matches: 4. The length of the CDR3 is 13 residues. Germline V lookup: CDR1 SQVTM, CDR2 ANQGSEA. Here the CDR3 DNA reads TGCAGCGTTGTCCGGGACAGGGCCACTGAAGCTTTCTTT. Its translation: CSVVRDRATEAFF. The full variable domain, in which reference TRBV29-1 and TRBJ1-1 provide the parts outside the CDR3, is SAVISQKPSRDICQRGTSLTIQCQVDSQVTMMFWYRQQPGQSLTLIATANQGSEATYESGFVIDKFPISRPNLTFSTLTVSNMSPEDSSIYLCSVVRDRATEAFFGQGTRLTVV.

This clonotype came up many times. The chain combines TRBV18 with TRBJ2-5; D gene uncertain. Germline V gene lookup returns CDR1 KGHSH and CDR2 LQKENI. The germline V and J ends were trimmed by 2 bases and 2 bases, with 12 bases remaining between them. The CDR3 extends over 15 amino acids. The CDR3 protein is CASSPISSRQETQYF. The CDR3 DNA reads TGTGCCAGCTCACCAATCAGTTCGAGACAAGAGACCCAGTACTTC.

There are many counts of this clonotype. CDR3 amino acids: CASSYSWTGGTDTQYF. The CDR3 DNA reads TGTGCCAGCAGTTACTCGTGGACAGGGGGTACAGATACGCAGTATTTT. The chain recombines TRBV6-5 with TRBJ2-3, with 10 bases that match TRBD1. CDR1 is MNHEY, CDR2 SVGAGI, per germline. Germline trimming cut 0 bases from V and 3 bases from J; bases unmatched to any gene: 3. The CDR3 is made up of 16 amino acids.

This clonotype was counted at least ten times. The chain couples TRBV20-1 to TRBJ2-3, with D perhaps TRBD2 (6 bases). Trimming took 6 bases from V and 1 from J, leaving 14 bases between them. CDR1 and CDR2 (germline): DFQATT, SNEGSKA (reference sequence). The CDR3 sequence is 14 residues long. In DNA, the CDR3 is TGCAGTGCCGTCGGGGGAACAGGCACAGATACGCAGTATTTT. This sequence encodes CSAVGGTGTDTQYF.

This clonotype was picked up a small number of times. The rearrangement joins TRBV6-6 to TRBJ2-1; D is unresolved. The germline CDR1 and CDR2 sequences are MNHNY and SVGAGI (reference sequence). Deletions cut 6 bases from V and 8 bases from J, with 8 bases between. This CDR3 spans 11 amino acids. The DNA of the CDR3 is TGTGCCAGCAGCCTTTCCCATGAGCAGTTCTTC. This translates into CASSLSHEQFF.

This clonotype was counted ten times or more. This sequence joins TRBV28 and TRBJ2-2, with D maybe TRBD2 (6 bases). This CDR3 has 13 amino acids. Trimming left V 5 bases short and J 7 bases short, with 11 bases between. From germline, CDR1 is MDHEN and CDR2 SYDVKM. CDR3 residues: CASSVGGGGELFF. CDR3 DNA: TGTGCCAGCAGTGTCGGGGGTGGCGGGGAGCTGTTTTTT.

The chain is built from TRBV9 and TRBJ2-1; TRBD2 agrees at 7 bases. J gave up 3 bases and V 0 bases, and 15 bases lay outside the gene matches. Germline V gene sequence: CDR1 SGDLS, CDR2 YYNGEE. This CDR3 region has 19 residues. The CDR3, as DNA: TGTGCCAGCAGCGTAGCTAGCGGCTGGGAGCGGGCGAGCTACAATGAGCAGTTCTTC. Amino acid sequence: CASSVASGWERASYNEQFF.

This clonotype was picked up many times. Sequence at one end of the junction differs from germline and may be a read error. This sequence joins TRBV29-1 and TRBJ2-1; D is unresolved. The germline V gene has CDR1 SQVTM and CDR2 ANQGSEA. The CDR3 is made up of 11 amino acids. CDR3 bases: TGCAGCGTCGAAGGCTACAATGAGCAGTTCTTC. This gives the protein CSVEGYNEQFF.

The chain joins TRBV27 to TRBJ2-7, with a tentative D call TRBD1 (5 bases). In germline, CDR1 is MNHEY, CDR2 SMNVEV (reference sequence). CDR3 size: 16 residues. Trimming left V 0 bases short and J 3 bases short, with 15 bases between. DNA of the CDR3: TGTGCCAGCAGTTTATCGTCAGACAGCTTATTCTACGAGCAGTACTTC. Amino acid sequence: CASSLSSDSLFYEQYF.

By proportion, this clonotype is medium-sized (0.01 to 0.1%). The CDR3 DNA reads as TGTGCCAGTAGTCGAGTGCAGGGTGCTGAGCAGTTCTTC. It is translated as CASSRVQGAEQFF. V usage is TRBV19 and J usage is TRBJ2-1; perhaps TRBD1 as D (5 bases). The germline V and J ends were trimmed by 5 bases and 9 bases, with 14 bases remaining between them. The CDR3 is 13 amino acids. Germline V gene data show CDR1 as LNHDA and CDR2 as SQIVND (reference sequence).

This clonotype occurred a few times. The gene calls are TRBV5-4 and TRBJ2-1; 7 bases align to TRBD2. The germline gives CDR1 SGHNT, CDR2 YYREEE (reference sequence). With V trimmed by 0 bases and J by 0 bases, 0 bases remained unmatched. CDR3 size: 15 residues. The CDR3 reads CASSLGGGSYNEQFF. The CDR3 bases are TGTGCCAGCAGCTTGGGCGGGGGCTCCTACAATGAGCAGTTCTTC.

This clonotype is medium-sized. The V gene is TRBV18, the J gene TRBJ1-1, with D perhaps matching TRBD1 (5 bases). CDR3 length: 16 amino acids. V was cut by 3 bases and J by 2 bases, with 16 bases left in between. Germline loops: CDR1 KGHSH, CDR2 LQKENI. The CDR3: CASSPRGGGSNTEAFF. The CDR3 DNA is TGTGCCAGCTCACCGCGCGGGGGGGGATCTAACACTGAAGCTTTCTTT.

The sample holds many counts of this clonotype. The V call is TRBV29-1, the J call TRBJ2-5; the D is unclear. Germline V gene sequence: CDR1 SQVTM, CDR2 ANQGSEA. CDR3 length: 13 amino acids. Trimming pared 3 bases from V and 4 bases from J, leaving 12 bases between. The CDR3 DNA reads TGCAGCGTTGAGACCCTAGGGATAGAGACCCAGTACTTC. Its translation: CSVETLGIETQYF. Using reference TRBV29-1 and TRBJ2-5 for the parts outside the CDR3, the full variable domain is SAVISQKPSRDICQRGTSLTIQCQVDSQVTMMFWYRQQPGQSLTLIATANQGSEATYESGFVIDKFPISRPNLTFSTLTVSNMSPEDSSIYLCSVETLGIETQYFGPGTRLLVL.

The table lists this clonotype with a few counts. This may arise from a read error, as a much more abundant clone is one base away. The V gene is TRBV7-3, the J gene TRBJ2-1; D tentatively reads TRBD1 or TRBD2 (5 bases each). This CDR3 is 16 amino acids long. Trimming removed 6 bases from V and 4 bases from J, with 19 bases in between. CDR1 is SGHTA, CDR2 FQGTGA, per germline. This CDR3 reads CASSPTRGPGYNEQFF. Written as DNA, the CDR3 is TGTGCCAGCAGTCCGACACGGGGCCCGGGGTACAATGAGCAGTTCTTC.

This clonotype was detected many times. The chain links TRBV27 to TRBJ1-1; the match to TRBD1 covers 7 bases. This CDR3 has 15 residues. Germline V gene data show CDR1 as MNHEY and CDR2 as SMNVEV (reference sequence). The ends lost 6 bases at V and 5 bases at J; junction bases unmatched: 12. The CDR3 region is CASRQNRGGATEAFF. CDR3 DNA: TGTGCCAGCAGGCAAAACAGGGGAGGTGCGACTGAAGCTTTCTTT.

This chain uses TRBV15 with TRBJ2-7, with D perhaps TRBD1 (6 bases). The CDR3 runs 13 residues. Trimming shortened V by 8 bases and J by 5 bases, and 16 bases separated the two germline ends. Germline-derived CDR1 and CDR2 are LNHNV and YYDKDF (reference sequence). The CDR3 DNA sequence: TGTGCCACCTCCCCTGGGACAAAAAACGAGCAGTACTTC. Translating it yields CATSPGTKNEQYF.

This sequence joins TRBV6-2 or TRBV6-3 and TRBJ1-5; the D gene is possibly TRBD1 (6 bases). This CDR3 region has 15 residues. Looked up from germline, CDR1 is MNHEY and CDR2 is SVGEGT. Trimming stripped 7 bases from V and 2 bases from J, with 15 bases between. The CDR3 coding sequence is TGTGCCAGCACCAGGACAGCTAGCGGCAATCAGCCCCAGCATTTT. Translating it yields CASTRTASGNQPQHF.

Ten or more counts support this clonotype. The chain recombines TRBV7-6 with TRBJ2-1, with 9 bases identical to TRBD2. After removal of 1 base from V and 7 bases from J, the junction contained 5 bases not matched to a gene. The CDR3 extends over 15 amino acids. Germline lookup yields CDR1 SGHVS and CDR2 FNYEAQ. The CDR3 bases are TGTGCCAGCAGCTTAGGAGCGGGAGGCTTAAATGAGCAGTTCTTC. Its translation: CASSLGAGGLNEQFF.

By its share, this clonotype is medium-sized. This chain connects TRBV20-1 to TRBJ1-5, with 7 bases matching TRBD1. This CDR3 spans 14 amino acids. Germline lookup yields CDR1 DFQATT and CDR2 SNEGSKA (reference sequence). J gave up 4 bases and V 5 bases, and 8 bases lay outside the gene matches. CDR3 sequence: CSALVGQPNQPQHF. The DNA for the CDR3 is TGCAGTGCTCTGGTGGGACAGCCTAATCAGCCCCAGCATTTT.

The rearrangement uses TRBV6-2 or TRBV6-3 and TRBJ2-3; D gene ambiguous. Trimming left V 6 bases short and J 7 bases short, with 8 bases between. Germline V lookup: CDR1 MNHEY, CDR2 SVGEGT. CDR3 length equals 11 residues. CDR3 protein: CASSTLNTQYF. The CDR3 region has the DNA TGTGCCAGCAGCACTTTAAATACGCAGTATTTT.

The rearrangement uses TRBV28 and TRBJ2-7, with D uncertain. The CDR3 has 14 residues. V lost 1 base and J lost 4, with 11 bases in between. Per germline, CDR1 MDHEN and CDR2 SYDVKM. The chain's CDR3 is CASSLFAEQYEQYF. The CDR3 DNA reads TGTGCCAGCAGTTTATTTGCGGAGCAATACGAGCAGTACTTC.

This clonotype has only a few counts. This chain uses TRBV25-1 with TRBJ2-1; 8 nucleotides match TRBD2. The CDR3 length is 13 residues. With 7 bases clipped from V and 3 bases from J, the junction kept 2 bases outside the gene matches. In germline, CDR1 is MGHDK, CDR2 SYGVNS. The CDR3 sequence: CASTSGSYNEQFF. The CDR3 coding sequence is TGTGCCAGCACGAGCGGGAGCTACAATGAGCAGTTCTTC. Looking up the rest from reference TRBV25-1 and TRBJ2-1 gives the full variable domain: EADIYQTPRYLVIGTGKKITLECSQTMGHDKMYWYQQDPGMELHLIHYSYGVNSTEKGDLSSESTVSRIRTEHFPLTLESARPSHTSQYLCASTSGSYNEQFFGPGTRLTVL.

Concerning this clonotype itself: This clone may be a read error of a much larger clone one base away. V usage is TRBV7-2 and J usage is TRBJ1-5, with D possibly being TRBD1 (6 bases). The CDR3 covers 15 residues. From germline, CDR1 is SGHTA and CDR2 FQGNSA. Trimming took off 1 base at V and 9 bases at J, with 16 bases between the two ends. As DNA, the CDR3 is TGTGCCAGCAGCTTAGTGGGGGGCTTTGATCGGCCCCAGCATTTT. Protein sequence: CASSLVGGFDRPQHF.

This clonotype was counted at least ten times. The V call is TRBV11-2, the J call TRBJ2-7, with D maybe TRBD1 (6 bases). Trimming left V 1 base short and J 6 bases short, with 10 bases between. CDR3 size: 13 residues. Per the germline V gene, CDR1 is SGHAT and CDR2 is FQNNGV. The CDR3 spells CASSLGQATEQYF. DNA of the CDR3: TGTGCCAGCAGCTTAGGACAGGCGACCGAGCAGTACTTC.